This entry lists 9 T cell receptor beta chains sequenced from one sample in a study of T cell responses to AZD1222 COVID-19 vaccine. Clones were read by immunoSEQ multiplex PCR, and TCRdb kept only the in-frame ones, dropping some. Of some 96,000 clones in the sample, approximately 87% were seen once. The sequences come from peripheral blood, collected on day 0 of AZD1222 vaccination. Every receptor here comes from an adult in good health.

The sample holds a few counts of this clone. The CDR3: CASSLGGVAGVLYF. The DNA of the CDR3 is TGTGCCAGCAGCCTGGGGGGGGTAGCGGGAGTTCTGTACTTC. V gene TRBV7-3 combines with J gene TRBJ2-7, with 9 positions matching TRBD2. The germline V gene has CDR1 SGHTA and CDR2 FQGTGA. The CDR3 sequence is 14 residues long. V was clipped by 5 bases and J by 12 bases; unmatched bases: 14.

This clone was picked up one time. The J gene is TRBJ1-5, the V gene TRBV19; D gene unclear. Germline loops: CDR1 LNHDA, CDR2 SQIVND (reference sequence). The V gene lost 6 bases and the J gene lost 7 bases, with 13 bases spanning the gap. The length of the CDR3 is 13 residues. The CDR3 reads CASSAPPGQPQHF. Written as DNA, the CDR3 is TGTGCCAGTAGCGCCCCGCCGGGCCAGCCCCAGCATTTT.

There are a few counts of this clone. The rearrangement uses TRBV5-6 and TRBJ2-7, with D unclear. This CDR3 is built from 15 residues. V was trimmed by 2 bases and J by 5 bases, leaving 17 bases between them. The germline gives CDR1 SGHDT, CDR2 YYEEEE. CDR3 nucleotide sequence: TGTGCCAGCAGCTTTTACTCTCCCAAGGTGGACGAGCAGTACTTC. Amino acid sequence: CASSFYSPKVDEQYF.

The chain links TRBV11-2 to TRBJ2-4, with TRBD2 matching over 7 bases. Trimming cost V 7 bases and J 7 bases; bases outside gene matches: 10. This CDR3 has 14 amino acids. Germline CDR1 SGHAT, CDR2 FQNNGV. The CDR3 nucleotides read TGTGCCAGCACCTTCGATGGGGAGGGGAACATTCAGTACTTC. Its protein product is CASTFDGEGNIQYF.

J is TRBJ1-4 and V is TRBV12-3 or TRBV12-4; possible D gene TRBD1, 6 bases. V lost 10 bases to trimming and J lost 8 bases, with 17 bases between them. The CDR3 loop spans 13 amino acids. As DNA, the CDR3 is TGTGCCACCCGGGGGGGGGCAGGGGAAAAACTGTTTTTT. It yields the protein CATRGGAGEKLFF.

This chain links TRBV5-4 with TRBJ2-3; TRBD1 matches 7 bases. V trimming: 4 bases; J trimming: 2 bases; junction bases outside the gene matches: 13. This CDR3 has 17 residues. The germline gives CDR1 SGHNT, CDR2 YYREEE (reference sequence). CDR3 in DNA: TGTGCCAGCAGCCCATTGAGGGGGCTGGCGGACACAGATACGCAGTATTTT. This translates into CASSPLRGLADTDTQYF. The whole variable domain, filled in from reference TRBV5-4 and TRBJ2-3, reads ETGVTQSPTHLIKTRGQQVTLRCSSQSGHNTVSWYQQALGQGPQFIFQYYREEENGRGNFPPRFSGLQFPNYSSELNVNALELDDSALYLCASSPLRGLADTDTQYFGPGTRLTVL.

This clone was recorded once. J is TRBJ2-2 and V is TRBV7-3; D unresolved. Germline V lookup: CDR1 SGHTA, CDR2 FQGTGA. Trimming removed 2 bases from V and 0 bases from J, with 7 bases in between. The CDR3 has 15 amino acids. The CDR3 sequence: CASSLGLPNTGELFF. Written as DNA, the CDR3 is TGTGCCAGCAGCTTAGGTCTCCCGAACACCGGGGAGCTGTTTTTT.

The V call is TRBV7-8, the J call TRBJ1-5; a possible D gene is TRBD1 (5 bases). The V gene lost 2 bases and the J gene lost 7 bases, with 18 bases spanning the gap. The germline CDR1 and CDR2 sequences are SGHVS and FQNEAQ. This CDR3 spans 16 amino acids. For the CDR3, the DNA is TGTGCCAGCAGCTTATCGTTGGGGGTTCGGGGCCAGCCCCAGCATTTT. Its translation: CASSLSLGVRGQPQHF.

The V call is TRBV6-5, the J call TRBJ2-7; D is unclear. V was cut by 2 bases and J by 4 bases, with 6 bases left in between. Germline assignment: CDR1 MNHEY and CDR2 SVGAGI. This CDR3 is built from 12 residues. CDR3 region: CASSYASYEQYF. For the CDR3, the DNA is TGTGCCAGCAGTTACGCTAGTTACGAGCAGTACTTC.